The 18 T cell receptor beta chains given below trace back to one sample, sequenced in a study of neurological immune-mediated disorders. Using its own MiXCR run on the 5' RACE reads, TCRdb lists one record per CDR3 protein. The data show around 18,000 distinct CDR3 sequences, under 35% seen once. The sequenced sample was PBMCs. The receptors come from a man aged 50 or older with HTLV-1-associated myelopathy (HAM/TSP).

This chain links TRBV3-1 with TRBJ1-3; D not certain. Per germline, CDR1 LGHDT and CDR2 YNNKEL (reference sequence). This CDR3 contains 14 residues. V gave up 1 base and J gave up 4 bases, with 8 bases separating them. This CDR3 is CASSQVVRGNTIYF. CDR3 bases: TGTGCCAGCAGCCAAGTAGTTCGGGGAAACACCATATATTTT.

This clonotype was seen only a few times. CDR3 sequence (DNA): TGTGCCAGCAGCTTCCCCAGGGAAAACGAGCAGTACTTC. Protein sequence: CASSFPRENEQYF. The chain links TRBV5-4 to TRBJ2-7, with a weak D call TRBD1 (5 bases). Germline assignment: CDR1 SGHNT and CDR2 YYREEE (reference sequence). The CDR3 is made up of 13 amino acids. Between the trimmed V and J ends, which lost 2 bases and 5 bases, there was a span of 11 bases. Full variable domain (remainder filled in from reference TRBV5-4 and TRBJ2-7): ETGVTQSPTHLIKTRGQQVTLRCSSQSGHNTVSWYQQALGQGPQFIFQYYREEENGRGNFPPRFSGLQFPNYSSELNVNALELDDSALYLCASSFPRENEQYFGPGTRLTVT.

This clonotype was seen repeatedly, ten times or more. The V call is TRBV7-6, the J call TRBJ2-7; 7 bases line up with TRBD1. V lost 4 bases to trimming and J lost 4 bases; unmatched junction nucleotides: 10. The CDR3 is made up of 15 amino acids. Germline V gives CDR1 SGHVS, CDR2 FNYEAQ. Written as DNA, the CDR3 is TGTGCCAGCAGCTCCAATACAGGGGATGGGTACGAGCAGTACTTC. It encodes CASSSNTGDGYEQYF. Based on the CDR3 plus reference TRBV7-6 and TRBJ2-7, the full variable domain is GAGVSQSPRYKVTKRGQDVALRCDPISGHVSLYWYRQALGQGPEFLTYFNYEAQQDKSGLPNDRFSAERPEGSISTLTIQRTEQRDSAMYRCASSSNTGDGYEQYFGPGTRLTVT.

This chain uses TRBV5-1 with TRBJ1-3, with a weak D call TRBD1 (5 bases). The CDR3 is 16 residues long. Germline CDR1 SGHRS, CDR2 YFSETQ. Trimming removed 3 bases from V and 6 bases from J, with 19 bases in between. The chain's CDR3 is CASSSTSGQGLNTIYF. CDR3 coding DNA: TGCGCCAGCAGCTCGACCTCGGGGCAGGGACTAAACACCATATATTTT.

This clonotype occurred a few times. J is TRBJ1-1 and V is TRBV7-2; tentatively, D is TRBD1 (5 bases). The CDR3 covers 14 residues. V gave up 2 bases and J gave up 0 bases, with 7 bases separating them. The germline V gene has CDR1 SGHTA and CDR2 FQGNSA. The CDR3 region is CASSLQGLNTEAFF. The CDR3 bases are TGTGCCAGCAGCTTACAGGGTTTGAACACTGAAGCTTTCTTT.

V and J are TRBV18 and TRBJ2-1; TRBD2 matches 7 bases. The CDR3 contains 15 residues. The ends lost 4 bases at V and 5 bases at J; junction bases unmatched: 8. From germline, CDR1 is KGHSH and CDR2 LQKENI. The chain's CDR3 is CASSLSIRGDNEQFF. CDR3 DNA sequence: TGTGCCAGCTCACTTTCCATACGGGGGGACAATGAGCAGTTCTTC.

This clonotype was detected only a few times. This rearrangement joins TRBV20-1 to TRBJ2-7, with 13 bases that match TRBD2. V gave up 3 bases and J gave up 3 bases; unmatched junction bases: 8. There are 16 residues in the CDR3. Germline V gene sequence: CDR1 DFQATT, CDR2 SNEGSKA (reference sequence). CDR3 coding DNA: TGCAGTGCTAGCCCCCTACTAGCGGGGGGGGTCTACGAGCAGTACTTC. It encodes CSASPLLAGGVYEQYF.

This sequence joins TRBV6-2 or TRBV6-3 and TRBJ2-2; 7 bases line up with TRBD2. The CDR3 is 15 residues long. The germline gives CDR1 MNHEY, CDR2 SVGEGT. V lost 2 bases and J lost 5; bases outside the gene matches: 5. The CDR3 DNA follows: TGTGCCAGCAGTTACCTGGGAGCGGGGACCGGGGAGCTGTTTTTT. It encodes CASSYLGAGTGELFF.

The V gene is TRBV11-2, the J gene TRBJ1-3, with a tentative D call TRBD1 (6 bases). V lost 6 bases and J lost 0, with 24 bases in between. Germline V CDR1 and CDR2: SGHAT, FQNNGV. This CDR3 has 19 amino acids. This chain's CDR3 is CASRTMGGQRDFSGNTIYF. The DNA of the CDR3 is TGTGCCAGCAGAACCATGGGGGGGCAGCGCGACTTCTCTGGAAACACCATATATTTT.

CDR3: CSAKWSGKETQYF. The CDR3 region has the DNA TGCAGTGCTAAGTGGAGCGGTAAAGAGACCCAGTACTTC. The rearrangement links TRBV20-1 to TRBJ2-7; D perhaps matches TRBD2 (5 bases). The DNA matches TRBJ2-5 better at its end, which makes the J call doubtful. This CDR3 has 13 residues. CDR1 and CDR2 from the germline V gene are DFQATT and SNEGSKA (reference sequence).

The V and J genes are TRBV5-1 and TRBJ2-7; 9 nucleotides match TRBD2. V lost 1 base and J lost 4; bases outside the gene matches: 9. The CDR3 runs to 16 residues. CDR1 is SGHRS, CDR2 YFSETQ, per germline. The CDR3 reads CASSLQGSGGRYEQYF. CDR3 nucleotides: TGCGCCAGCAGCTTGCAGGGTAGCGGGGGTCGGTACGAGCAGTACTTC.

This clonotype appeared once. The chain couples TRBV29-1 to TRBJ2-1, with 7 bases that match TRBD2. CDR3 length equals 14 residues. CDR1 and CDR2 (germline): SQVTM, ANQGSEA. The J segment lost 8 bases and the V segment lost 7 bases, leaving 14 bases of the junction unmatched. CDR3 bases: TGCAGCGGGGAGGGCGGCTTAGCCTGGGATGAGCAGTTCTTC. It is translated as CSGEGGLAWDEQFF.

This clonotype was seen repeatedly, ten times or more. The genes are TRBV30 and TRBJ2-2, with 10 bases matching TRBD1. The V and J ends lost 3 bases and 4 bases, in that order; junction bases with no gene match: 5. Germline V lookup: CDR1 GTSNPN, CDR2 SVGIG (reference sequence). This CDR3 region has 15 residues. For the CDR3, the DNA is TGTGCCTGGAGGCGGGACAGGGGAATCACCGGGGAGCTGTTTTTT. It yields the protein CAWRRDRGITGELFF.

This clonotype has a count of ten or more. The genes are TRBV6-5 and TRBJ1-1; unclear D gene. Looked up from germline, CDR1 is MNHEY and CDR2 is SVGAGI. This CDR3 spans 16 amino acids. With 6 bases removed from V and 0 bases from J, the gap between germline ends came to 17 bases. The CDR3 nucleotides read TGTGCCAGCAGCGGCAGAGACCTCAAACTGAACACTGAAGCTTTCTTT. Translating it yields CASSGRDLKLNTEAFF.

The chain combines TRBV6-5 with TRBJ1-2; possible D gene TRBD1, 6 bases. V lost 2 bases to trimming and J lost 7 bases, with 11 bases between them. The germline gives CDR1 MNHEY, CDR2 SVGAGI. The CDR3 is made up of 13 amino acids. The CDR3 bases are TGTGCCAGCAGTTACGGGGACATTAGTGGCTACACCTTC. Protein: CASSYGDISGYTF.

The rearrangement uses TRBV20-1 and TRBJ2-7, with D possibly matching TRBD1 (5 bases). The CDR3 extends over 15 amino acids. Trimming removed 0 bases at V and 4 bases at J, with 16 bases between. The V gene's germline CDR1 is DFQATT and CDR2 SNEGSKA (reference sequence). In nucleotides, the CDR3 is TGCAGTGCTAGAGACCACAATCAGGGTCCATACGAGCAGTACTTC. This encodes CSARDHNQGPYEQYF.

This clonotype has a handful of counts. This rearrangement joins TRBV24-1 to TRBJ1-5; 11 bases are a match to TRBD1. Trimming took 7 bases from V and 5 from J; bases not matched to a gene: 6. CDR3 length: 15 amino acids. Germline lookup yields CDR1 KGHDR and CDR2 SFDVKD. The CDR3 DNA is TGTGCCACCAGCAGGACAGGGGGCTGGGATCAGCCCCAGCATTTT. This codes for CATSRTGGWDQPQHF.

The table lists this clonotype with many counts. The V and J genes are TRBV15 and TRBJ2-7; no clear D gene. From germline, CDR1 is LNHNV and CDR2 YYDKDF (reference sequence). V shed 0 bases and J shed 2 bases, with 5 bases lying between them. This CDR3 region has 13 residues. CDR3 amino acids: CATSRERAYEQYF. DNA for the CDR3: TGTGCCACCAGCAGAGAAAGAGCCTACGAGCAGTACTTC.